This T cell receptor (beta chain) was found in a study of CXCR3-negative and CXCR3-positive naive CD8 T cells. A word on this clonotype: Its cognate antigen is unknown.

CD45RO-CCR7+CD27+CD95- characterized naive CD8+ T cells. Through 5' RACE with UMI labels, the TRB cDNA libraries were prepared. For each CDR3 protein, TCRdb gives one entry from its re-call of the 5' RACE reads, without DNA. The sample has 6,000 or so distinct CDR3 sequences. Study-wide results and limits: Relative to memory CD8+ cells, whose diversity was much lower, both naive subsets had comparably high diversity. Naive cells used TRBV-TRBJ genes in much the same way whether CXCR3-negative or CXCR3-positive; memory cells did not. In CXCR3-positive naive cells, the TRB CDR3s were more hydrophobic than in CXCR3-negative naive cells.

CDR1 and CDR2 (germline): SGHTA, FQGNSA. This CDR3 is built from 13 residues. This TCR derives from a human donor in good health. Some clones in this sample may be carry-over from other donors' samples. This chain uses TRBV7-2 with TRBJ2-5. Source material: naive CXCR3+ CD8+ T cells from blood. The subset denotes: CD45RO-CCR7+CD27+CD95- naive CD8+ T cells expressing CXCR3 (TNR3+). The CDR3 loop is CASSLGSQETQYF.